These 28 T cell receptor beta chains share one sample of origin, sequenced in a study of radiation and T cells in renal cell carcinoma. Sequenced by immunoSEQ multiplex PCR; TCRdb stores in-frame clones only, minus some. In the table there are approximately 110,000 clones, approximately 82% of which are singletons. The time point here: baseline pretreatment blood. Treatment denoted: 15 Gy SBRT to primary tumor, nephrectomy 4 weeks later. The sequences come from blood, collected from a patient whose treatment included radiotherapy and nephrectomy. The source is a woman aged 60-70 years with renal cell carcinoma.

The chain has TRBV6-6 and TRBJ2-7; TRBD1 matches at 8 bases. Germline V gives CDR1 MNHNY, CDR2 SVGAGI (reference sequence). After removal of 6 bases from V and 4 bases from J, the junction contained 8 bases not matched to a gene. The CDR3 loop spans 14 amino acids. CDR3 loop: CASSPPDRAYEQYF. In nucleotides, the CDR3 is TGTGCCAGCAGCCCCCCGGACAGGGCTTACGAGCAGTACTTC.

The rearrangement links TRBV6-1 to TRBJ2-7, with D possibly TRBD2 on 6 matching bases. Germline V lookup: CDR1 MNHNS, CDR2 SASEGT. Trimming left V 2 bases short and J 3 bases short, with 14 bases between. This CDR3 contains 15 residues. The CDR3 here is CASSEMGLRGYEQYF. The CDR3 bases are TGTGCCAGCAGTGAAATGGGGTTGCGGGGCTACGAGCAGTACTTC.

This sequence joins TRBV6-5 and TRBJ1-1; D is undetermined. CDR1 MNHEY and CDR2 SVGAGI come from the germline V gene. The length of the CDR3 is 14 residues. Deletions cut 0 bases from V and 1 base from J, with 6 bases between. CDR3 sequence: CASSYSITNTEAFF. In DNA form, the CDR3 reads TGTGCCAGCAGTTACTCGATAACGAACACTGAAGCTTTCTTT.

The chain couples TRBV18 to TRBJ2-3; D remains unclear. The CDR3 is made up of 16 amino acids. V shed 1 base and J shed 2 bases, with 13 bases lying between them. CDR1 and CDR2 from the germline V gene are KGHSH and LQKENI. The CDR3 sequence: CASSPRPLGFTDTQYF. CDR3 bases: TGTGCCAGCTCACCACGACCCCTAGGATTCACAGATACGCAGTATTTT.

This sequence joins TRBV28 and TRBJ2-1; 8 bases line up with TRBD1. Germline V lookup: CDR1 MDHEN, CDR2 SYDVKM. J was trimmed by 7 bases and V by 1 base; bases with no gene match: 9. This CDR3 comprises 16 residues. In nucleotides, the CDR3 is TGTGCCAGCAGTTTATCCGGGACAGGAGGGCGGAATGAGCAGTTCTTC. It translates to CASSLSGTGGRNEQFF.

The chain recombines TRBV7-9 with TRBJ1-6; D possibly corresponds to TRBD1 (5 bases). The CDR3 loop spans 14 amino acids. From germline, CDR1 is SEHNR and CDR2 FQNEAQ (reference sequence). Trimming removed 1 base from V and 9 bases from J, with 10 bases in between. CDR3 residues: CASSLEGDPSPLHF. CDR3 coding DNA: TGTGCCAGCAGCTTAGAAGGGGATCCTTCACCCCTCCACTTT.

The chain recombines TRBV6-1 with TRBJ2-7; 8 bases are a match to TRBD1. The V and J ends lost 4 bases and 4 bases, in that order; junction bases with no gene match: 0. The CDR3 covers 12 residues. CDR1 MNHNS and CDR2 SASEGT come from the germline V gene. The CDR3, as DNA: TGTGCCAGCAGTGGGACAGGGTACGAGCAGTACTTC. Its translation is CASSGTGYEQYF.

V gene TRBV15 combines with J gene TRBJ2-7; the D gene is possibly TRBD2 (5 bases). Germline V gene lookup returns CDR1 LNHNV and CDR2 YYDKDF (reference sequence). CDR3 length: 13 residues. V lost 2 bases to trimming and J lost 7 bases, with 12 bases between them. For the CDR3, the DNA is TGTGCCACCAGCAGATTTGTTTCGGGGGAGCAGTACTTC. It specifies CATSRFVSGEQYF.

The chain has TRBV7-2 and TRBJ1-2; D perhaps matches TRBD1 (6 bases). Trimming took off 8 bases at V and 3 bases at J, with 16 bases between the two ends. This CDR3 region has 14 residues. CDR1 is SGHTA, CDR2 FQGNSA, per germline. The CDR3, as DNA: TGTGCCAGCGCCCAAGGGGGGGCAGACTATGGCTACACCTTC. Amino acid sequence: CASAQGGADYGYTF.

This clone showed up just once. In nucleotides, the CDR3 is TGTGCCAGCAGTTTACGGTTCGGCCAGAACTCCTACGAGCAGTACTTC. It translates to CASSLRFGQNSYEQYF. The V gene is TRBV27, the J gene TRBJ2-5; D remains unclear. The J call may not be correct, given that the DNA end is closer to TRBJ2-7. The CDR3 is made up of 16 amino acids. CDR1 is MNHEY and CDR2 is SMNVEV in the germline V gene (reference sequence).

The chain is built from TRBV11-2 and TRBJ2-7; 9 nucleotides agree with TRBD2. Per the germline V gene, CDR1 is SGHAT and CDR2 is FQNNGV. V lost 4 bases to trimming and J lost 2 bases; unmatched junction nucleotides: 15. The CDR3 consists of 18 residues. The chain's CDR3 is CASSSSETVSGRPYEQYF. The CDR3 nucleotides read TGTGCCAGCAGCTCAAGCGAAACCGTTAGCGGGAGACCCTACGAGCAGTACTTC.

V and J are TRBV2 and TRBJ2-3; TRBD1 matches 7 bases. Germline values: CDR1 SNHLY, CDR2 FYNNEI. The CDR3 consists of 15 residues. The junction had 3 bases not matched to a gene; V was cut back by 1 base and J by 2 bases. For the CDR3, the DNA is TGTGCCAGCAGTGAAGACAGGGGCGACACAGATACGCAGTATTTT. It yields the protein CASSEDRGDTDTQYF.

This clone was seen just once. The genes are TRBV27 and TRBJ1-1; perhaps TRBD1 as D (6 bases). The V gene lost 0 bases and the J gene lost 6 bases, with 20 bases spanning the gap. The CDR3 has 17 amino acids. The V gene's germline CDR1 is MNHEY and CDR2 SMNVEV (reference sequence). CDR3 DNA: TGTGCCAGCAGTTTATCGGGGGCCACTATATCGGGCGCTGAAGCTTTCTTT. Its protein is CASSLSGATISGAEAFF.

V gene TRBV6-1 combines with J gene TRBJ1-1; TRBD1 aligns across 11 bases. V was pared by 6 bases and J by 4 bases, with 4 bases of the junction left unmatched. The CDR3 has 14 amino acids. Germline V lookup: CDR1 MNHNS, CDR2 SASEGT. This chain's CDR3 is CASRGTGGRTEAFF. DNA for the CDR3: TGTGCCAGCAGAGGGACAGGGGGACGCACTGAAGCTTTCTTT.

This clone showed up just a few times. V gene TRBV27 combines with J gene TRBJ1-2; perhaps TRBD1 as D (5 bases). Germline V CDR1 and CDR2: MNHEY, SMNVEV (reference sequence). CDR3 length: 15 residues. The V end lost 6 bases, the J end lost 7 bases, and 21 bases lay between the germline ends. CDR3 coding DNA: TGTGCCAGCAGCCCGGACCCCAGGGATGGGGGTGGCTACACCTTC. It translates to CASSPDPRDGGGYTF.

This clone was recorded once. The chain uses TRBV9 and TRBJ1-4; D is undetermined. The V gene's germline CDR1 is SGDLS and CDR2 YYNGEE. V was shortened by 0 bases and J by 3 bases, with 9 bases between the two germline ends. The length of the CDR3 is 15 residues. The CDR3 DNA reads as TGTGCCAGCAGCGTAGCGGCAGGATCTAATGAAAAACTGTTTTTT. Translation: CASSVAAGSNEKLFF.

The sample holds one count of this clone. The chain is built from TRBV10-2 and TRBJ1-5, with D perhaps matching TRBD1 (6 bases). Germline loops: CDR1 WSHSY, CDR2 SAAADI. V dropped 7 bases and J dropped 1 base, with 14 bases sitting between them. The CDR3 is 15 residues long. CDR3 sequence (DNA): TGCGCCAGCACTATCCGGGACACCAGCAATCAGCCCCAGCATTTT. Protein product: CASTIRDTSNQPQHF.

The rearrangement links TRBV9 to TRBJ2-7; TRBD1 or TRBD2 may be the D gene (5 bases each). The CDR3 runs 14 residues. V lost 4 bases and J 2 bases, leaving 13 bases between the germline ends. Germline V gene sequence: CDR1 SGDLS, CDR2 YYNGEE. For the CDR3, the DNA is TGTGCCAGCAGCCCCCCTGAGGGACCCTACGAGCAGTACTTC. This translates into CASSPPEGPYEQYF. The full variable domain, with the rest looked up from reference TRBV9 and TRBJ2-7, is DSGVTQTPKHLITATGQRVTLRCSPRSGDLSVYWYQQSLDQGLQFLIQYYNGEERAKGNILERFSAQQFPDLHSELNLSSLELGDSALYFCASSPPEGPYEQYFGPGTRLTVT.

The chain couples TRBV27 to TRBJ2-7, with 13 bases lining up with TRBD2. Trimming removed 7 bases from V and 3 bases from J; junction bases left unmatched: 18. This CDR3 comprises 19 residues. The germline V gene has CDR1 MNHEY and CDR2 SMNVEV (reference sequence). The CDR3 protein is CASNPLGLAGLGPIYEQYF. CDR3 bases: TGTGCCAGCAATCCCCTGGGACTAGCGGGACTCGGCCCAATCTACGAGCAGTACTTC.

This clone has more than one count but fewer than ten. The J gene is TRBJ2-7, the V gene TRBV27; 8 bases match TRBD2. V was pared by 6 bases and J by 2 bases, with 6 bases of the junction left unmatched. Germline V gives CDR1 MNHEY, CDR2 SMNVEV (reference sequence). The CDR3 has 14 residues. The CDR3 DNA is TGTGCCAGCAGACAGGCGGGGGGCCCCTACGAGCAGTACTTC. Its protein product is CASRQAGGPYEQYF.

This clone was counted only a few times. The rearrangement joins TRBV27 to TRBJ1-1; D not resolved. With 4 bases removed from V and 0 bases from J, the gap between germline ends came to 6 bases. In germline, CDR1 is MNHEY, CDR2 SMNVEV (reference sequence). The CDR3 runs 13 residues. The DNA of the CDR3 is TGTGCCAGCAGTTGGGAAGTGAACACTGAAGCTTTCTTT. It encodes CASSWEVNTEAFF.

This sequence joins TRBV18 and TRBJ2-7; maybe TRBD2 (6 bases). The length of the CDR3 is 16 residues. V was pared by 0 bases and J by 3 bases, with 15 bases between. Looked up from germline, CDR1 is KGHSH and CDR2 is LQKENI. The CDR3 loop reads CASSPPKTGGDYEQYF. In nucleotides, the CDR3 is TGTGCCAGCTCACCACCGAAAACAGGAGGGGACTACGAGCAGTACTTC.

V gene TRBV28 combines with J gene TRBJ1-3; TRBD1 agrees at 8 bases. CDR1 MDHEN and CDR2 SYDVKM come from the germline V gene. The ends lost 5 bases at V and 3 bases at J; junction bases unmatched: 6. This CDR3 is built from 15 residues. CDR3: CASSEPDRDGNTIYF. CDR3 nucleotides: TGTGCCAGCAGTGAACCGGACAGGGATGGAAACACCATATATTTT.

This clone was observed once. The chain is built from TRBV5-1 and TRBJ1-1, with D maybe TRBD1 (5 bases). This CDR3 region has 14 residues. Germline assignment: CDR1 SGHRS and CDR2 YFSETQ. V was clipped by 6 bases and J by 1 base, with 13 bases between them. The CDR3 region has the DNA TGCGCCAGCATGACGGGACCCACGAACACTGAAGCTTTCTTT. Protein sequence: CASMTGPTNTEAFF. The variable domain in full, completed from reference TRBV5-1 and TRBJ1-1, reads KAGVTQTPRYLIKTRGQQVTLSCSPISGHRSVSWYQQTPGQGLQFLFEYFSETQRNKGNFPGRFSGRQFSNSRSEMNVSTLELGDSALYLCASMTGPTNTEAFFGQGTRLTVV.

The chain joins TRBV29-1 to TRBJ2-7; 13 positions match TRBD2. Trimming took 1 base from V and 3 from J; bases not matched to a gene: 6. Germline loops: CDR1 SQVTM, CDR2 ANQGSEA. The CDR3 extends over 16 amino acids. The DNA of the CDR3 is TGCAGCGTTGAAGGGACTAGCGGGGGTTCGGGCTACGAGCAGTACTTC. Translated, it gives CSVEGTSGGSGYEQYF.

The chain uses TRBV11-3 and TRBJ1-4; D unclear. Between the trimmed V and J ends, which lost 3 bases and 8 bases, there was a span of 10 bases. Germline CDR1 SGHNT, CDR2 YENEEA. This CDR3 contains 13 residues. CDR3 amino acids: CASSLAVGEKLFF. In DNA, the CDR3 is TGTGCCAGCAGCTTGGCCGTTGGAGAAAAACTGTTTTTT. Combining the CDR3 with reference TRBV11-3 and TRBJ1-4 gives the whole variable domain EAGVVQSPRYKIIEKKQPVAFWCNPISGHNTLYWYLQNLGQGPELLIRYENEEAVDDSQLPKDRFSAERLKGVDSTLKIQPAELGDSAVYLCASSLAVGEKLFFGSGTQLSVL.

The chain couples TRBV6-1 to TRBJ2-7, with a possible D match to TRBD2 (6 bases). CDR1 is MNHNS and CDR2 is SASEGT in the germline V gene. The CDR3 extends over 17 amino acids. V shed 4 bases and J shed 1 base, with 20 bases lying between them. As DNA, the CDR3 is TGTGCCAGCAGTGTAAGCGGTAGCGGTCTTGTATCCTACGAGCAGTACTTC. Translated, it gives CASSVSGSGLVSYEQYF.

The rearrangement joins TRBV7-3 to TRBJ1-5, with TRBD1 identical over 7 bases. Germline CDR1 SGHTA, CDR2 FQGTGA. The V segment lost 1 base and the J segment 0 bases; nucleotides outside the gene matches: 3. The CDR3 extends over 16 amino acids. CDR3 sequence reads: CASSLIQGDSNQPQHF. In DNA, the CDR3 is TGTGCCAGCAGCTTAATCCAGGGGGATAGCAATCAGCCCCAGCATTTT.